Below are 5 T cell receptor beta chains sequenced from a single sample in a study of metastatic and nonmetastatic thyroid tumors. MiXCR re-clonotyped the PCR reads for TCRdb. The sample consists of tens of thousands of clones, about 16% of them appearing once. Every patient underwent thyroid surgery untreated. The source material was blood. The receptors originated from a female donor with papillary thyroid cancer or a benign thyroid nodule (not recorded which). Some clones in this sample may be carry-over from other donors' samples.

By share of the sample, this clone is medium-sized. V is TRBV6-1 and J is TRBJ2-1; 11 bases match TRBD2. Losses at the gene ends were 6 bases for V and 4 bases for J; bases not matched to a gene: 5. Germline values: CDR1 MNHNS, CDR2 SASEGT. The CDR3 is 15 amino acids. The chain's CDR3 is CASRPGTSGYNEQFF. The CDR3 DNA reads as TGTGCCAGCAGGCCCGGGACTAGCGGTTACAATGAGCAGTTCTTC.

This clone was detected many times. The CDR3 DNA reads as TGTGCCAGCAGTGAAAGTGGTGGGAAGATCTCGTACGAGCAGTACTTC. Translating it yields CASSESGGKISYEQYF. This chain connects TRBV6-1 to TRBJ2-7; D gene unclear. V was pared by 2 bases and J by 4 bases, with 18 bases between. Germline CDR1 is MNHNS and CDR2 is SASEGT. The CDR3 is 16 amino acids.

CDR3 DNA: TGTGCCAGCAGACACATTGAGTGGCAGTTCTTC. Its protein product is CASRHIEWQFF. This rearrangement joins TRBV6-1 to TRBJ2-1; D gene unclear. Per the germline V gene, CDR1 is MNHNS and CDR2 is SASEGT. Between the trimmed V and J ends, which lost 6 bases and 12 bases, there was a span of 12 bases. This CDR3 is 11 amino acids long.

This clone has more than one count but fewer than ten. The chain joins TRBV24-1 to TRBJ1-1; TRBD1 might be the D (6 bases). The CDR3 runs 15 residues. Trimming took off 7 bases at V and 1 base at J, with 15 bases between the two ends. Germline CDR1 KGHDR, CDR2 SFDVKD. CDR3 coding DNA: TGTGCCACCAGGGGAACAGGGATCGGGAACACTGAAGCTTTCTTT. Protein product: CATRGTGIGNTEAFF.

The chain has TRBV10-3 and TRBJ1-5, with unresolved D. Germline CDR1 reads ENHRY; CDR2 reads SYGVKD. Trimming removed 7 bases at V and 5 bases at J, with 12 bases between. The CDR3 sequence is 13 residues long. The CDR3 nucleotides read TGTGCCATCATCACGGACTGGTATCAGCCCCAGCATTTT. This gives the protein CAIITDWYQPQHF.